The 8 T cell receptor beta chains below all came from one sample that was sequenced in a study of blood T cell repertoires in COVID-19. TCRdb's table, derived via immunoSEQ multiplex PCR, lists solely in-frame clones and lacks some. The sample holds about 86,000 clones, around 85% seen once. Sequencing was carried out using peripheral blood. The receptors were gathered from a man aged 45-65 years with acute or convalescent COVID-19.

J is TRBJ2-7 and V is TRBV30; D is possibly TRBD2 (6 bases). The germline V gene encodes CDR1 GTSNPN and CDR2 SVGIG (reference sequence). This CDR3 has 13 amino acids. V dropped 0 bases and J dropped 7 bases, with 13 bases sitting between them. The chain's CDR3 is CAWSVEGPGEQYF. As DNA, the CDR3 is TGTGCCTGGAGTGTGGAGGGTCCGGGAGAGCAGTACTTC. Drawing the rest from reference TRBV30 and TRBJ2-7, the complete variable domain is SQTIHQWPATLVQPVGSPLSLECTVEGTSNPNLYWYRQAAGRGLQLLFYSVGIGQISSEVPQNLSASRPQDRQFILSSKKLLLSDSGFYLCAWSVEGPGEQYFGPGTRLTVT.

V and J are TRBV9 and TRBJ2-3, with TRBD2 matching 13 bases. Germline CDR1 and CDR2: SGDLS and YYNGEE. The CDR3 is 19 amino acids. J lost 0 bases, V lost 2 bases, and 9 bases had no gene match. The CDR3 sequence is CASSVLTSGGPASTDTQYF. The CDR3 DNA reads TGTGCCAGCAGCGTTCTGACTAGCGGGGGGCCTGCTAGCACAGATACGCAGTATTTT.

The chain is built from TRBV27 and TRBJ2-7; TRBD2 is a possible D gene (6 bases). Germline values: CDR1 MNHEY, CDR2 SMNVEV (reference sequence). Trimming took off 11 bases at V and 2 bases at J, with 10 bases between the two ends. This CDR3 is built from 11 residues. CDR3 in amino acids: CARGEAYEQYF. Written as DNA, the CDR3 is TGTGCCCGAGGGGAGGCCTACGAGCAGTACTTC.

CDR3 DNA: TGTGCCAGCAGCTCGGACAGGGCGAACACCGGGGAGCTGTTTTTT. It yields the protein CASSSDRANTGELFF. This chain joins TRBV13 and TRBJ2-2; 8 nucleotides align to TRBD1. J gave up 0 bases and V 4 bases, and 1 base lay outside the gene matches. Germline V gives CDR1 PRHDT, CDR2 FYEKMQ (reference sequence). This CDR3 is 15 amino acids long. The variable domain in full, with the rest retrieved from reference TRBV13 and TRBJ2-2, is AAGVIQSPRHLIKEKRETATLKCYPIPRHDTVYWYQQGPGQDPQFLISFYEKMQSDKGSIPDRFSAQQFSDYHSELNMSSLELGDSALYFCASSSDRANTGELFFGEGSRLTVL.

This clone is a singleton in its sample. V gene TRBV5-6 combines with J gene TRBJ2-5, with 8 bases aligning to TRBD2. The CDR3 contains 14 residues. The J segment lost 5 bases and the V segment lost 0 bases, leaving 3 bases of the junction unmatched. Germline V gene sequence: CDR1 SGHDT, CDR2 YYEEEE. The CDR3 DNA follows: TGTGCCAGCAGCTTGGGGACTAGCATGGAGACCCAGTACTTC. Translating it yields CASSLGTSMETQYF.

J is TRBJ2-1 and V is TRBV29-1; TRBD2 is a possible D gene (5 bases). The CDR3 loop spans 12 amino acids. Germline V gene sequence: CDR1 SQVTM, CDR2 ANQGSEA. V gave up 8 bases and J gave up 10 bases, with 18 bases separating them. The CDR3 DNA is TGCAGCCTTGGAGCGGTCTCCCCCGAGCAGTTCTTC. Translation gives CSLGAVSPEQFF.

The chain recombines TRBV19 with TRBJ1-3; 9 bases agree with TRBD1. Trimming took 4 bases from V and 2 from J; bases not matched to a gene: 3. Germline V CDR1 and CDR2: LNHDA, SQIVND (reference sequence). This CDR3 has 15 residues. The CDR3 sequence is CASSTRDRAGNTIYF. The CDR3 coding sequence is TGTGCCAGTAGTACTCGGGACAGGGCTGGAAACACCATATATTTT.

The chain has TRBV6-6 and TRBJ1-1, with unresolved D. Trimming stripped 4 bases from V and 5 bases from J, with 17 bases between. CDR3 length: 15 amino acids. Germline V lookup: CDR1 MNHNY, CDR2 SVGAGI (reference sequence). For the CDR3, the DNA is TGTGCCAGCAGTTCGAACGGCGGGGTATGGACTGAAGCTTTCTTT. It codes for CASSSNGGVWTEAFF.